A single TCR beta chain is shown here with its context. What it binds is not known. This specimen belongs to a study of cytomegalovirus exposure and HLA in healthy donors. The CDR3 consists of 14 residues. Germline CDR1 reads LGHNA; CDR2 reads YSLEER. V lost 0 bases and J lost 5, with 10 bases in between. The PCR was carried out with 60 Vbeta primers and 13 Jbeta primers. The method was immunoSEQ multiplex PCR; TCRdb's version includes in-frame clones alone and lacks a portion of them. The table includes roughly 170,000 clones, 75% to 85% detected once. As for the donors, each was a healthy bone marrow donor. Whole-study results and caveats: Researchers left out some V segments, among them TRBV6-2 and TRBV6-3, as indistinguishable. Cytomegalovirus-associated status was assigned to 150 or so TCR beta chains.

Sequenced material: PBMCs. The sequence was obtained from a man aged 25 to 40 in good health and CMV-seropositive. V and J are TRBV4-3 and TRBJ1-2, with D hard to call. The CDR3 reads CASSQEGRTYGYTF. CDR3 nucleotide sequence: TGCGCCAGCAGCCAAGAAGGCAGGACTTATGGCTACACCTTC.